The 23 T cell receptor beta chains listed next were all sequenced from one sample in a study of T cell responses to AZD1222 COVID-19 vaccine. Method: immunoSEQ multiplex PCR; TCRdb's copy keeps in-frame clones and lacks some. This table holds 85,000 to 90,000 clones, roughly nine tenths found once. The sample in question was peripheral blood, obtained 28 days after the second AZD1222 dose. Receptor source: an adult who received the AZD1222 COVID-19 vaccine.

This CDR3 reads CASSSGQGRFTEAFF. CDR3 in DNA: TGTGCCAGTAGTTCCGGACAGGGAAGATTCACTGAAGCTTTCTTT. The V and J genes are TRBV19 and TRBJ1-1; TRBD1 matches 8 bases. The CDR3 extends over 15 amino acids. V shed 5 bases, J shed 4 bases, and the junction held 9 bases outside the gene matches. CDR1 is LNHDA and CDR2 is SQIVND in the germline V gene (reference sequence).

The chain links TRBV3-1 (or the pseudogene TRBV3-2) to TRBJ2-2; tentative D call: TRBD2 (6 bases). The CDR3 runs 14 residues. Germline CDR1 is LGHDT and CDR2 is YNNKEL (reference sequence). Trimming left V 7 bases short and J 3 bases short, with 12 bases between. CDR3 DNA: TGTGCCAGCAAAGCGGGCGTACACACCGGGGAGCTGTTTTTT. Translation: CASKAGVHTGELFF.

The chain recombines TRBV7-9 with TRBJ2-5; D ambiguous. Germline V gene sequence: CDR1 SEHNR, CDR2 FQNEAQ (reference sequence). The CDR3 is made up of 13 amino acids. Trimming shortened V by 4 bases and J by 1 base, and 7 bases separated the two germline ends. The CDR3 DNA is TGTGCCAGCAGCTGGCCTAGCCAAGAGACCCAGTACTTC. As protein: CASSWPSQETQYF.

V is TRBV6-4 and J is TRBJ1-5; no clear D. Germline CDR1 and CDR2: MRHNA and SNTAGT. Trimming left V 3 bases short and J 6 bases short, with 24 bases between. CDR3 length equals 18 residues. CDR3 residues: CASSDSRNPSVLCQPQHF. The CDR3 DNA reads TGTGCCAGCAGTGATTCCAGGAATCCATCGGTACTATGTCAGCCCCAGCATTTT.

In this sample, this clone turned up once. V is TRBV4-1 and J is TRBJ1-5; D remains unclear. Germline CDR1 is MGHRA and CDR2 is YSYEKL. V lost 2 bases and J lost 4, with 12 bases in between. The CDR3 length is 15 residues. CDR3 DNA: TGCGCCAGCAGCCAAACTTTCCAGGAGAATCAGCCCCAGCATTTT. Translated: CASSQTFQENQPQHF.

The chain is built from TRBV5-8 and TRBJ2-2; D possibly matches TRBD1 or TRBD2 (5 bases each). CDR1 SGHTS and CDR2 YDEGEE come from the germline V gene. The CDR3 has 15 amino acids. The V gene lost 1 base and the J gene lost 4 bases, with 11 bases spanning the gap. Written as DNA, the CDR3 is TGTGCCAGCAGCTTGAGGCAGGGAGTCACCGGGGAGCTGTTTTTT. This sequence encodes CASSLRQGVTGELFF.

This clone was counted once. CDR3 in amino acids: CASKDRGRRGYTF. For the CDR3, the DNA is TGTGCCAGTAAAGACAGGGGGCGCAGGGGCTACACCTTC. The J gene is TRBJ1-2, the V gene TRBV19, with TRBD1 matching 10 bases. Looked up from germline, CDR1 is LNHDA and CDR2 is SQIVND (reference sequence). V lost 7 bases to trimming and J lost 8 bases; unmatched junction nucleotides: 7. CDR3 size: 13 residues.

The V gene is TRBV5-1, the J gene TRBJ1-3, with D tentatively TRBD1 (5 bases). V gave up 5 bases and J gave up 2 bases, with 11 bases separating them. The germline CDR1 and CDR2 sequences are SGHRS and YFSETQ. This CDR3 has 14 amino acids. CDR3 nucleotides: TGCGCCAGCAGTTCCGACAGTACTGGAAACACCATATATTTT. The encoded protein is CASSSDSTGNTIYF.

The DNA for the CDR3 is TGTGCCAGCAGCCCCCGCGCGGCAGATACGCAGTATTTT. It yields the protein CASSPRAADTQYF. The chain employs TRBV16 and TRBJ2-3; no clear D. Per germline, CDR1 KGHSY and CDR2 FQNENV. The length of the CDR3 is 13 residues. Trimming took off 4 bases at V and 4 bases at J, with 9 bases between the two ends.

The CDR3, as DNA: TGTGCCAGTAGTGCCGACAGGGGAGGTCACACTGAAGCTTTCTTT. It translates to CASSADRGGHTEAFF. The V call is TRBV19, the J call TRBJ1-1, with 8 bases matching TRBD1. Germline values: CDR1 LNHDA, CDR2 SQIVND (reference sequence). This CDR3 has 15 residues. V gave up 5 bases and J gave up 3 bases; unmatched junction bases: 8.

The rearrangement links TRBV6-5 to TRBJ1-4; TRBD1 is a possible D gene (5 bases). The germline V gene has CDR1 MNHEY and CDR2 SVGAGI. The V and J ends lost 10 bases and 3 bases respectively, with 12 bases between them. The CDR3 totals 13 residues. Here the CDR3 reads CATWGVPNEKLFF. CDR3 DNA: TGTGCCACGTGGGGGGTCCCTAATGAAAAACTGTTTTTT.

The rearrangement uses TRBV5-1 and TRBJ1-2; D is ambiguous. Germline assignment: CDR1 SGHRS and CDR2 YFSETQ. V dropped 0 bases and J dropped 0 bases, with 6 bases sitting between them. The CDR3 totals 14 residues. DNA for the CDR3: TGCGCCAGCAGCTTGGTCTCGACTAACTATGGCTACACCTTC. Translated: CASSLVSTNYGYTF.

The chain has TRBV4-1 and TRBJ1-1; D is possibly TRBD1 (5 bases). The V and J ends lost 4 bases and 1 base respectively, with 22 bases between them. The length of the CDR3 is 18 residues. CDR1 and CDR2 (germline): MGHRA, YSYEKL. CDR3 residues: CASSRGDRLVRANTEAFF. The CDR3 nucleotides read TGCGCCAGCAGCCGGGGGGATCGTCTTGTCAGGGCGAACACTGAAGCTTTCTTT.

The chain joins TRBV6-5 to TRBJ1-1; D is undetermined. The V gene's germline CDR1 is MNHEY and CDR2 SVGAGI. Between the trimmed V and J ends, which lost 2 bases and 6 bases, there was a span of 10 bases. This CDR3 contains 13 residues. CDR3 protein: CASSYPAPSEAFF. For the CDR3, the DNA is TGTGCCAGCAGTTACCCAGCCCCTTCTGAAGCTTTCTTT.

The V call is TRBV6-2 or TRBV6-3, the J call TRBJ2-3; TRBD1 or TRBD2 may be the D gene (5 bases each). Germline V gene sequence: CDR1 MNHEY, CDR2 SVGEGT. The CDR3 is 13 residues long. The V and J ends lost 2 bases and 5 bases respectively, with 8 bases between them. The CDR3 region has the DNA TGTGCCAGCAGTTACAGGGACGTAGATACGCAGTATTTT. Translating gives CASSYRDVDTQYF.

The CDR3 spells CASSVGVRPSEKLFF. The CDR3 coding sequence is TGTGCCAGCAGCGTGGGGGTACGGCCCTCCGAAAAACTGTTTTTT. The rearrangement links TRBV7-8 to TRBJ1-4; the D gene is possibly TRBD1 (5 bases). This CDR3 spans 15 amino acids. Germline V gives CDR1 SGHVS, CDR2 FQNEAQ. V was pared by 5 bases and J by 8 bases, with 18 bases between.

The CDR3 nucleotides read TGTGCCAGCAGCTTGGGCCCTGGCACTGAAGCTTTCTTT. This gives the protein CASSLGPGTEAFF. The chain employs TRBV5-5 and TRBJ1-1, with D hard to call. This CDR3 spans 13 amino acids. V was shortened by 0 bases and J by 4 bases, with 7 bases between the two germline ends. Germline V gene lookup returns CDR1 SGHKS and CDR2 YYEKEE (reference sequence). Full variable domain (missing parts from reference TRBV5-5 and TRBJ1-1): DAGVTQSPTHLIKTRGQQVTLRCSPISGHKSVSWYQQVLGQGPQFIFQYYEKEERGRGNFPDRFSARQFPNYSSELNVNALLLGDSALYLCASSLGPGTEAFFGQGTRLTVV.

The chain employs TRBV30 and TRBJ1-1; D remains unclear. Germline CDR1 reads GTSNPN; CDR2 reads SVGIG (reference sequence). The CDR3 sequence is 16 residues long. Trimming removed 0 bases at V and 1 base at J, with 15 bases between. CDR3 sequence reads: CAWSVPYGRRNTEAFF. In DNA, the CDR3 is TGTGCCTGGAGTGTACCCTATGGCAGAAGGAACACTGAAGCTTTCTTT.

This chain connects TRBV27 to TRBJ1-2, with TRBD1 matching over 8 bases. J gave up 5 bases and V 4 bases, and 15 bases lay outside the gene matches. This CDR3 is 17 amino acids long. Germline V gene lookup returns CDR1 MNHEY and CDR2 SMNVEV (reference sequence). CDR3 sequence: CASSSSRDRGRGYGYTF. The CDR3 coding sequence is TGTGCCAGCAGTTCATCGAGAGACAGGGGAAGAGGTTATGGCTACACCTTC.

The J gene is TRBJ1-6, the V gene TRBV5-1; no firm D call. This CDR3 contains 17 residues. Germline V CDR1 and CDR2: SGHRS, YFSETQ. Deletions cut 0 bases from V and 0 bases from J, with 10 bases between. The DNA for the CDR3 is TGCGCCAGCAGCTTGGCCCACGCCGGCTCCTATAATTCACCCCTCCACTTT. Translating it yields CASSLAHAGSYNSPLHF.

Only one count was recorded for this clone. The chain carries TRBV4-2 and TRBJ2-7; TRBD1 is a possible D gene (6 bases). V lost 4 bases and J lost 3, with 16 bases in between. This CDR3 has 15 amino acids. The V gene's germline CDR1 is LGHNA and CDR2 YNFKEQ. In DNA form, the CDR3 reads TGTGCCAGCAGCCCCTATACAGGGAGCAACTACGAGCAGTACTTC. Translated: CASSPYTGSNYEQYF.

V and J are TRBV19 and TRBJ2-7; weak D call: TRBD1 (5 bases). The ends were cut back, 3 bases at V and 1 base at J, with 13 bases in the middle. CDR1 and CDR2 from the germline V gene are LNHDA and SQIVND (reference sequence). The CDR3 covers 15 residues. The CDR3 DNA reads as TGTGCCAGTAGTATCTGGGGTCAGGGATCCTACGAGCAGTACTTC. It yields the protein CASSIWGQGSYEQYF.

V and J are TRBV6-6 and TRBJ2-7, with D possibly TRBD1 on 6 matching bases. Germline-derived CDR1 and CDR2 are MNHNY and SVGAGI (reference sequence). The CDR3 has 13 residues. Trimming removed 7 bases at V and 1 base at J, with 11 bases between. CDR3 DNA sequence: TGTGCCAGCAACCCGGACAGTTCCTACGAGCAGTACTTC. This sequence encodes CASNPDSSYEQYF.